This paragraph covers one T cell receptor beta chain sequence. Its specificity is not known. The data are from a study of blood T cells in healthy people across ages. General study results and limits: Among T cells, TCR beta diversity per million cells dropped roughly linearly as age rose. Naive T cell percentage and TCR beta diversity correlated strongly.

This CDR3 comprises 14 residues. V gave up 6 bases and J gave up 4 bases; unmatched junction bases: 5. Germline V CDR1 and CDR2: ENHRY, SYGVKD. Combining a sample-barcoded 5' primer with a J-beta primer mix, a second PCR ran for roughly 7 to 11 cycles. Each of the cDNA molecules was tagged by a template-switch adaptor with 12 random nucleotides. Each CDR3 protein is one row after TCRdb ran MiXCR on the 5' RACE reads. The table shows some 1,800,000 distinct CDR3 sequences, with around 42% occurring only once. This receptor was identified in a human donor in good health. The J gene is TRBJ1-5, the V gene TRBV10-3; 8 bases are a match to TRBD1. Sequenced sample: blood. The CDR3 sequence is CAISDRGQNQPQHF. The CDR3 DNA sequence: TGTGCCATCAGCGACAGGGGCCAGAATCAGCCCCAGCATTTT.